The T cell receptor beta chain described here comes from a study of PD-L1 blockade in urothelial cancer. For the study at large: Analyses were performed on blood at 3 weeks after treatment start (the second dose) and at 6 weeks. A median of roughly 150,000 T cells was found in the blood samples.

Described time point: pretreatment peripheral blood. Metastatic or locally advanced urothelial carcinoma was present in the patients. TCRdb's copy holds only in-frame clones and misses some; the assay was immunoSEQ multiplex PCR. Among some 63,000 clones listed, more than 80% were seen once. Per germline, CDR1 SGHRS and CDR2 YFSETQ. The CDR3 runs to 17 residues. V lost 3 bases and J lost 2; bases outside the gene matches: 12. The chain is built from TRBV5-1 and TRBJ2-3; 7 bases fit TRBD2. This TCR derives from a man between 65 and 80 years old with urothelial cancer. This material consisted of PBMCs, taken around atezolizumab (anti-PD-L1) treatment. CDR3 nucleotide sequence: TGCGCCAGCAGCTCCAGTGGGCCTAGCGGATACACAGATACGCAGTATTTT. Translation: CASSSSGPSGYTDTQYF. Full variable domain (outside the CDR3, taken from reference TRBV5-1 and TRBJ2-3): KAGVTQTPRYLIKTRGQQVTLSCSPISGHRSVSWYQQTPGQGLQFLFEYFSETQRNKGNFPGRFSGRQFSNSRSEMNVSTLELGDSALYLCASSSSGPSGYTDTQYFGPGTRLTVL.